The present TCR beta chain was sequenced within a study of blood T cell repertoires in COVID-19. In the study overall: The United States, Italy and Spain supplied acute and convalescent COVID-19 samples.

The assay was immunoSEQ multiplex PCR, and TCRdb's table has in-frame clones only and misses some. The sample consists of about 140,000 clones, roughly four fifths of them appearing once. V lost 2 bases, J lost 4 bases, and 10 bases stayed unmatched. The germline V gene encodes CDR1 LNHDA and CDR2 SQIVND (reference sequence). The CDR3 is 16 amino acids. Sequenced material: peripheral blood. The source is a human donor in a cohort sampled during active COVID-19. J is TRBJ1-2 and V is TRBV19; TRBD1 aligns across 7 bases. The CDR3 DNA is TGTGCCAGTAGTATAAGACAGGGAACACCGCCCTATGGCTACACCTTC. Amino acids: CASSIRQGTPPYGYTF. The full variable domain, rest sourced from reference TRBV19 and TRBJ1-2, is DGGITQSPKYLFRKEGQNVTLSCEQNLNHDAMYWYRQDPGQGLRLIYYSQIVNDFQKGDIAEGYSVSREKKESFPLTVTSAQKNPTAFYLCASSIRQGTPPYGYTFGSGTRLTVV.